Presented here are 30 T cell receptor beta chains from one specimen sequenced in a study of blood T cell repertoires in COVID-19. TCRdb's copy holds only in-frame clones and misses some; the assay was immunoSEQ multiplex PCR. The sample comprises over 130,000 clones, 88% of which are singletons, and about 10% rests with the top ten. Sequenced input: peripheral blood. Receptors originate from a man in his sixties with active or convalescent COVID-19.

This chain uses TRBV9 with TRBJ2-5; D may be TRBD2 (6 bases). Germline CDR1 is SGDLS and CDR2 is YYNGEE. V shed 4 bases and J shed 0 bases, with 16 bases lying between them. The CDR3 has 16 residues. For the CDR3, the DNA is TGTGCCAGCAGCCCCTCAGGGAGGCCCTACCAAGAGACCCAGTACTTC. This sequence encodes CASSPSGRPYQETQYF.

This chain connects TRBV4-1 to TRBJ1-5, with D tentatively TRBD1 (6 bases). From germline, CDR1 is MGHRA and CDR2 YSYEKL. This CDR3 has 16 residues. V lost 2 bases to trimming and J lost 0 bases, with 11 bases between them. CDR3 loop: CASSQKQGNSNQPQHF. The CDR3 nucleotides are TGCGCCAGCAGCCAAAAACAGGGAAATAGCAATCAGCCCCAGCATTTT.

DNA of the CDR3: TGTGCCAGCAGTTCACCACAGGGAGCAACTAATGAAAAACTGTTTTTT. This sequence encodes CASSSPQGATNEKLFF. The chain uses TRBV28 and TRBJ1-4, with D possibly being TRBD1 (6 bases). This CDR3 contains 16 residues. Germline CDR1 is MDHEN and CDR2 is SYDVKM. Trimming left V 4 bases short and J 0 bases short, with 12 bases between.

The chain carries TRBV6-6 and TRBJ2-1; 9 bases line up with TRBD1. The trim removed 6 bases at V and 5 bases at J, leaving 5 bases unmatched. Germline-derived CDR1 and CDR2 are MNHNY and SVGAGI (reference sequence). The CDR3 length is 14 residues. DNA of the CDR3: TGTGCCAGCAGACAACAGGGGGCCCACAATGAGCAGTTCTTC. Its protein product is CASRQQGAHNEQFF.

V is TRBV25-1 and J is TRBJ2-7, with a weak D call TRBD1 (6 bases). This CDR3 has 14 residues. Germline CDR1 MGHDK, CDR2 SYGVNS. The V and J ends lost 4 bases and 3 bases respectively, with 13 bases between them. The CDR3: CASSVALGGYEQYF. CDR3 coding DNA: TGTGCCAGCAGTGTCGCACTAGGGGGCTACGAGCAGTACTTC.

The chain has TRBV12-5 and TRBJ2-7, with TRBD1 matching 10 bases. The V segment lost 4 bases and the J segment 0 bases; nucleotides outside the gene matches: 3. Germline V lookup: CDR1 LGHNT, CDR2 FRNRAP. The CDR3 has 15 amino acids. The DNA for the CDR3 is TGTGCTAGTGGTTCGGGACAGGGGAACTCCTACGAGCAGTACTTC. This gives the protein CASGSGQGNSYEQYF.

The gene calls are TRBV7-2 and TRBJ2-3; D possibly corresponds to TRBD2 (6 bases). V gave up 5 bases and J gave up 4 bases, with 16 bases separating them. Germline CDR1 and CDR2: SGHTA and FQGNSA. The length of the CDR3 is 15 residues. The CDR3 DNA follows: TGTGCCAGCAGCGTCAGCGGGCCTGGCGCAGATACGCAGTATTTT. Translated: CASSVSGPGADTQYF. Full variable domain (outside the CDR3, taken from reference TRBV7-2 and TRBJ2-3): GAGVSQSPSNKVTEKGKDVELRCDPISGHTALYWYRQSLGQGLEFLIYFQGNSAPDKSGLPSDRFSAERTGGSVSTLTIQRTQQEDSAVYLCASSVSGPGADTQYFGPGTRLTVL.

This clone appeared once. This sequence joins TRBV7-6 and TRBJ2-7, with 11 bases matching TRBD2. The CDR3 extends over 16 amino acids. Germline CDR1 SGHVS, CDR2 FNYEAQ. The J segment lost 5 bases and the V segment lost 0 bases, leaving 6 bases of the junction unmatched. For the CDR3, the DNA is TGTGCCAGCAGCTTAGCGCCACTAGCGGGAGTCCACGAGCAGTACTTC. Its protein is CASSLAPLAGVHEQYF.

This sequence joins TRBV7-9 and TRBJ1-5; no firm D call. This CDR3 is 15 amino acids long. The germline V gene encodes CDR1 SEHNR and CDR2 FQNEAQ (reference sequence). Trimming removed 1 base at V and 7 bases at J, with 14 bases between. The CDR3 spells CASSLGDGSGQPQHF. DNA of the CDR3: TGTGCCAGCAGCTTAGGTGACGGGTCGGGGCAGCCCCAGCATTTT.

The chain carries TRBV19 and TRBJ1-6; TRBD1 agrees at 10 bases. This CDR3 spans 17 amino acids. Germline-derived CDR1 and CDR2 are LNHDA and SQIVND (reference sequence). V trimming: 5 bases; J trimming: 13 bases; junction bases outside the gene matches: 17. The CDR3, as DNA: TGTGCCAGTAGTCGTCGAAATCTCGGGACAGGGGTTTTCCCCCTCCACTTT. Its protein product is CASSRRNLGTGVFPLHF.

Comments on this clone: The junction differs from germline at one of its ends, possibly a read error. The chain recombines TRBV7-7 with TRBJ2-5; 9 nucleotides agree with TRBD1. The CDR3 contains 15 residues. Germline assignment: CDR1 SSHAT and CDR2 FNYEAQ (reference sequence). The chain's CDR3 is CASSLVPGQGETQYF. DNA for the CDR3: TGTGCTAGCAGCTTAGTCCCGGGACAGGGAGAGACCCAGTACTTC.

The rearrangement uses TRBV28 and TRBJ2-4; possible D gene TRBD1, 7 bases. The CDR3 is 19 amino acids. V lost 1 base and J lost 4, with 23 bases in between. Germline V CDR1 and CDR2: MDHEN, SYDVKM. CDR3 in amino acids: CASSLSGFGRDSGKNIQYF. The DNA for the CDR3 is TGTGCCAGCAGTTTATCTGGTTTCGGACGGGACAGCGGGAAAAACATTCAGTACTTC.

The chain is built from TRBV7-9 and TRBJ2-1; TRBD2 agrees at 7 bases. After removal of 4 bases from V and 5 bases from J, the junction contained 11 bases not matched to a gene. The CDR3 covers 16 residues. Germline V gene lookup returns CDR1 SEHNR and CDR2 FQNEAQ (reference sequence). CDR3 nucleotide sequence: TGTGCCAGCAGCTCGTCGGGGGAGGGCCCCCACAATGAGCAGTTCTTC. Its protein product is CASSSSGEGPHNEQFF.

The V gene is TRBV9, the J gene TRBJ2-2, with a possible D match to TRBD1 (6 bases). Germline CDR1 is SGDLS and CDR2 is YYNGEE. V lost 0 bases, J lost 4 bases, and 10 bases lay in between. The CDR3 has 15 residues. The CDR3 here is CASSVGGGVTGELFF. CDR3 coding DNA: TGTGCCAGCAGCGTAGGAGGGGGAGTCACCGGGGAGCTGTTTTTT. Combining the CDR3 with reference TRBV9 and TRBJ2-2 gives the whole variable domain DSGVTQTPKHLITATGQRVTLRCSPRSGDLSVYWYQQSLDQGLQFLIQYYNGEERAKGNILERFSAQQFPDLHSELNLSSLELGDSALYFCASSVGGGVTGELFFGEGSRLTVL.

The rearrangement uses TRBV5-5 and TRBJ2-1; 8 nucleotides line up with TRBD2. V lost 4 bases and J lost 6; bases outside the gene matches: 9. The CDR3 contains 15 residues. The germline CDR1 and CDR2 sequences are SGHKS and YYEKEE (reference sequence). The CDR3 DNA follows: TGTGCCAGCAGCCTATCCGGGACTAGAAGCAATGAGCAGTTCTTC. Translated, it gives CASSLSGTRSNEQFF.

This chain uses TRBV19 with TRBJ1-1; D is uncertain. In germline, CDR1 is LNHDA, CDR2 SQIVND (reference sequence). Trimming pared 3 bases from V and 11 bases from J, leaving 10 bases between. The CDR3 has 11 amino acids. The CDR3 coding sequence is TGTGCCAGTAGTATCGGCGGTGTGGCTTTCTTT. Translation gives CASSIGGVAFF.

The chain recombines TRBV9 with TRBJ1-1, with unresolved D. The CDR3 extends over 14 amino acids. Trimming pared 0 bases from V and 6 bases from J, leaving 12 bases between. Looked up from germline, CDR1 is SGDLS and CDR2 is YYNGEE. The CDR3 DNA follows: TGTGCCAGCAGCGTAGCTGGGAGCAGCCCTGAAGCTTTCTTT. Translation gives CASSVAGSSPEAFF.

The chain combines TRBV9 with TRBJ2-2, with 10 bases aligning to TRBD1. From germline, CDR1 is SGDLS and CDR2 YYNGEE. This CDR3 has 15 residues. The junction had 8 bases not matched to a gene; V was cut back by 6 bases and J by 6 bases. This CDR3 reads CASMGGTGVPGELFF. CDR3 DNA: TGTGCCAGCATGGGAGGGACAGGGGTGCCCGGGGAGCTGTTTTTT. The entire variable domain, with the rest obtained from reference TRBV9 and TRBJ2-2, is as follows: DSGVTQTPKHLITATGQRVTLRCSPRSGDLSVYWYQQSLDQGLQFLIQYYNGEERAKGNILERFSAQQFPDLHSELNLSSLELGDSALYFCASMGGTGVPGELFFGEGSRLTVL.

The V call is TRBV24-1, the J call TRBJ2-7, with unresolved D. V was shortened by 4 bases and J by 4 bases, with 4 bases between the two germline ends. Per the germline V gene, CDR1 is KGHDR and CDR2 is SFDVKD. The CDR3 contains 11 residues. The CDR3 protein is CATSDGYEQYF. In DNA form, the CDR3 reads TGTGCCACCAGTGACGGGTACGAGCAGTACTTC.

The V and J genes are TRBV5-5 and TRBJ2-2; 9 bases are a match to TRBD2. This CDR3 has 15 amino acids. The V gene's germline CDR1 is SGHKS and CDR2 YYEKEE (reference sequence). Trimming cost V 4 bases and J 7 bases; bases outside gene matches: 8. The CDR3 bases are TGTGCCAGCAGCCCTGGTAGCGGGAGCGGCGGGGAGCTGTTTTTT. It translates to CASSPGSGSGGELFF. Using reference TRBV5-5 and TRBJ2-2 for the parts outside the CDR3, the full variable domain is DAGVTQSPTHLIKTRGQQVTLRCSPISGHKSVSWYQQVLGQGPQFIFQYYEKEERGRGNFPDRFSARQFPNYSSELNVNALLLGDSALYLCASSPGSGSGGELFFGEGSRLTVL.

The chain combines TRBV19 with TRBJ1-4; D remains unclear. The CDR3 is 14 amino acids. The V end lost 10 bases, the J end lost 0 bases, and 12 bases lay between the germline ends. Per germline, CDR1 LNHDA and CDR2 SQIVND (reference sequence). CDR3 coding DNA: TGTGCCACCTCGGGGTATGCAACTAATGAAAAACTGTTTTTT. Translated, it gives CATSGYATNEKLFF.

This clone was recorded once. The V call is TRBV7-9, the J call TRBJ1-1; D gene ambiguous. The V gene lost 7 bases and the J gene lost 1 base, with 10 bases spanning the gap. In germline, CDR1 is SEHNR, CDR2 FQNEAQ (reference sequence). This CDR3 region has 13 residues. This CDR3 is CASTLTPNTEAFF. CDR3 bases: TGTGCCAGCACCCTCACTCCGAACACTGAAGCTTTCTTT.

This clone was found a few times. V is TRBV6-5 and J is TRBJ2-7; 9 bases map to TRBD2. The length of the CDR3 is 15 residues. Trimming took 2 bases from V and 6 from J; bases not matched to a gene: 8. In germline, CDR1 is MNHEY, CDR2 SVGAGI. CDR3 DNA sequence: TGTGCCAGCAGTTACCGGGCTAGCGGGAAGTCCGAGCAGTACTTC. This codes for CASSYRASGKSEQYF.

The rearrangement joins TRBV6-4 to TRBJ2-3; D call uncertain. V lost 5 bases and J 2 bases, leaving 14 bases between the germline ends. The length of the CDR3 is 15 residues. Germline CDR1 is MRHNA and CDR2 is SNTAGT. The chain's CDR3 is CASSPTITHTDTQYF. In DNA, the CDR3 is TGTGCCAGCAGTCCTACGATCACCCACACAGATACGCAGTATTTT.

The genes are TRBV2 and TRBJ1-2, with 8 bases fitting TRBD1. Trimming at V came to 6 bases and at J to 6 bases, leaving 12 bases not matched to a gene. The length of the CDR3 is 15 residues. Germline V gene data show CDR1 as SNHLY and CDR2 as FYNNEI. The CDR3 spells CASRGGRTGSDGYTF. The CDR3, as DNA: TGTGCCAGCAGGGGGGGTAGGACAGGGTCAGATGGCTACACCTTC.

The genes are TRBV20-1 and TRBJ1-2, with D tentatively TRBD1 (5 bases). This CDR3 has 13 amino acids. Germline CDR1 DFQATT, CDR2 SNEGSKA (reference sequence). Trimming removed 3 bases at V and 3 bases at J, with 11 bases between. As DNA, the CDR3 is TGCAGTGCTAGTATAGGGGTAGACTATGGCTACACCTTC. It yields the protein CSASIGVDYGYTF.

The gene calls are TRBV7-2 and TRBJ2-1; D gene unclear. V was shortened by 0 bases and J by 4 bases, with 4 bases between the two germline ends. There are 13 residues in the CDR3. Germline V gene sequence: CDR1 SGHTA, CDR2 FQGNSA. The CDR3 DNA sequence: TGTGCCAGCAGCTTAGCGCGGTACAATGAGCAGTTCTTC. This codes for CASSLARYNEQFF.

This sequence joins TRBV12-2 and TRBJ2-3; the table gives TRBD2 as D, unverified against the DNA. TRBV12-2 is deemed a pseudogene. The CDR3 covers 20 residues. CDR3 in DNA: TGTGCAAGTCGCTTAGCCCCTAGCGGGATGTTCGATTCAAGCACAGATACGCAGTATTTT. Its protein is CASRLAPSGMFDSSTDTQYF.

The V and J genes are TRBV19 and TRBJ1-1, with 8 bases aligning to TRBD1. Trimming removed 7 bases from V and 8 bases from J; junction bases left unmatched: 6. The germline V gene encodes CDR1 LNHDA and CDR2 SQIVND (reference sequence). The CDR3 runs to 12 residues. CDR3 DNA: TGTGCCAGTAAGGGACAGGACTTCGAAGCTTTCTTT. It specifies CASKGQDFEAFF.

The chain links TRBV19 to TRBJ1-1; D gene uncertain. The CDR3 is 14 residues long. Germline values: CDR1 LNHDA, CDR2 SQIVND (reference sequence). V dropped 8 bases and J dropped 1 base, with 14 bases sitting between them. The CDR3 nucleotides are TGTGCCAGTTCCCTTGGGAGGGCGAACACTGAAGCTTTCTTT. Translation: CASSLGRANTEAFF.